This T cell receptor (beta chain) is drawn from a study of CD8 T cells in ankylosing spondylitis. Study-wide results and limits: Researchers reportedly found disease-linked clones significantly enriched in matched ankylosing spondylitis synovial fluid.

Concerning this clonotype: Its antigen is as yet unknown.

V lost 4 bases and J lost 0, with 11 bases in between. Germline CDR1 and CDR2: MRHNA and SNTAGT. The CDR3 covers 15 residues. Preparation of TCR beta libraries was done by quantitative 5'-RACE with molecular barcodes. TCRdb independently ran MiXCR on the 5' RACE reads; one entry per CDR3 protein. The data hold approximately 140,000 distinct CDR3 sequences, with roughly 8% observed a single time. Sequenced sample: synovial fluid, either unsorted or a sorted T cell fraction (not recorded which). The chain uses TRBV6-4 and TRBJ2-3; D is uncertain. The clonotype originates from a male donor with ankylosing spondylitis. CDR3 nucleotide sequence: TGTGCCAGCAGTGCGGGCTTCTTAAGCACAGATACGCAGTATTTT. Protein: CASSAGFLSTDTQYF.